A single sample gave rise to the 23 T cell receptor beta chains below, sequenced in a study of radiotherapy plus CTLA-4 blockade in lung cancer. Data came from immunoSEQ multiplex PCR; TCRdb stores just in-frame clones and leaves some out. Of approximately 35,000 clones listed, approximately 85% are singletons. The material sequenced was peripheral blood, taken from a patient treated with radiotherapy plus ipilimumab. All receptors derive from a human donor with non-small cell lung cancer who had stable disease on radiotherapy plus ipilimumab.

The chain combines TRBV28 with TRBJ2-2; unclear D gene. CDR3 length: 17 residues. V was pared by 3 bases and J by 6 bases, with 20 bases between. CDR1 and CDR2 (germline): MDHEN, SYDVKM. The CDR3 sequence: CASSFRYWRRPPGELFF. The CDR3 DNA is TGTGCCAGCAGTTTTAGGTACTGGCGGCGTCCGCCCGGGGAGCTGTTTTTT.

V gene TRBV4-1 combines with J gene TRBJ1-4, with D possibly matching TRBD1 (6 bases). The germline V gene encodes CDR1 MGHRA and CDR2 YSYEKL. Trimming took 3 bases from V and 3 from J, leaving 8 bases between them. CDR3 size: 14 residues. In DNA form, the CDR3 reads TGCGCCAGCAGCCAGGGGACATCTAATGAAAAACTGTTTTTT. Its translation is CASSQGTSNEKLFF.

This clone came up a few times. The chain uses TRBV7-9 and TRBJ1-6; D not resolved. Germline V lookup: CDR1 SEHNR, CDR2 FQNEAQ (reference sequence). Trimming left V 2 bases short and J 9 bases short, with 8 bases between. The CDR3 sequence is 13 residues long. CDR3 DNA: TGTGCCAGCAGCTTATTAGGAGGTTCACCCCTCCACTTT. It specifies CASSLLGGSPLHF.

The rearrangement joins TRBV9 to TRBJ2-1, with 9 bases fitting TRBD2. This CDR3 comprises 15 residues. V lost 2 bases to trimming and J lost 3 bases; unmatched junction nucleotides: 3. Germline-derived CDR1 and CDR2 are SGDLS and YYNGEE. The CDR3 spells CASSVSSGNYNEQFF. DNA for the CDR3: TGTGCCAGCAGCGTCTCTAGCGGGAACTACAATGAGCAGTTCTTC.

This clone was observed a few times. The J gene is TRBJ2-4, the V gene TRBV7-3; D unresolved. CDR1 is SGHTA and CDR2 is FQGTGA in the germline V gene. V was pared by 5 bases and J by 9 bases, with 11 bases between. CDR3 length: 12 amino acids. As DNA, the CDR3 is TGTGCCAGCAGCACCCCGAACGGCATTCAGTACTTC. Protein product: CASSTPNGIQYF.

The chain combines TRBV29-1 with TRBJ2-7; 8 bases are a match to TRBD2. The CDR3 contains 13 residues. V dropped 4 bases and J dropped 6; count of bases not matched to a gene: 8. Germline-derived CDR1 and CDR2 are SQVTM and ANQGSEA. CDR3 sequence: CSVGVAGPSEQYF. The CDR3 coding sequence is TGCAGCGTTGGGGTAGCGGGACCCTCCGAGCAGTACTTC.

This clone was counted once. The chain joins TRBV5-1 to TRBJ2-1, with TRBD1 as a possible D gene (5 bases). CDR1 and CDR2 (germline): SGHRS, YFSETQ. CDR3 length: 12 amino acids. V was cut by 3 bases and J by 10 bases, with 11 bases left in between. For the CDR3, the DNA is TGCGCCAGCAGCTCGCAGGGTTACGAGCAGTTCTTC. This translates into CASSSQGYEQFF.

The rearrangement joins TRBV7-8 to TRBJ2-7, with TRBD2 as a possible D gene (6 bases). The germline CDR1 and CDR2 sequences are SGHVS and FQNEAQ. The CDR3 has 15 amino acids. Trimming removed 0 bases from V and 9 bases from J, with 18 bases in between. CDR3 sequence: CASSLAGPPPRGQYF. The CDR3 DNA is TGTGCCAGCAGCTTAGCTGGACCGCCTCCGCGGGGGCAGTACTTC.

J is TRBJ2-5 and V is TRBV5-1; D might be TRBD1 (7 bases). The V end was cut by 0 bases, the J end by 7 bases, with 22 bases between. This CDR3 has 17 amino acids. CDR1 SGHRS and CDR2 YFSETQ come from the germline V gene. This CDR3 reads CASSLGPRQGLSGTQYF. CDR3 coding DNA: TGCGCCAGCAGCTTGGGCCCCCGACAGGGACTTTCGGGGACCCAGTACTTC.

The chain combines TRBV7-2 with TRBJ1-5, with a tentative D call TRBD1 (5 bases). The V end lost 6 bases, the J end lost 7 bases, and 13 bases lay between the germline ends. Germline loops: CDR1 SGHTA, CDR2 FQGNSA. This CDR3 has 13 amino acids. The CDR3 nucleotides are TGTGCCAGCAGTTCCGACTGGGGCCAGCCCCAGCATTTT. This encodes CASSSDWGQPQHF.

The V and J genes are TRBV27 and TRBJ1-1, with D unresolved. The CDR3 totals 14 residues. Per the germline V gene, CDR1 is MNHEY and CDR2 is SMNVEV (reference sequence). Trimming pared 8 bases from V and 5 bases from J, leaving 18 bases between. The CDR3 sequence is CASGLGVGWTEAFF. In DNA, the CDR3 is TGTGCCAGCGGTCTGGGAGTCGGATGGACTGAAGCTTTCTTT.

The chain carries TRBV7-2 and TRBJ1-3, with unresolved D. Germline-derived CDR1 and CDR2 are SGHTA and FQGNSA. This CDR3 comprises 16 residues. V lost 1 base and J lost 0, with 10 bases in between. CDR3 region: CASSLGMASSGNTIYF. CDR3 coding DNA: TGTGCCAGCAGCTTAGGAATGGCCAGCTCTGGAAACACCATATATTTT.

A few counts support this clone. This chain links TRBV28 with TRBJ2-5, with 13 bases that match TRBD2. The CDR3 is made up of 16 amino acids. Germline-derived CDR1 and CDR2 are MDHEN and SYDVKM. The V segment lost 6 bases and the J segment 5 bases; nucleotides outside the gene matches: 9. The chain's CDR3 is CASSQTGLAGAETQYF. As DNA, the CDR3 is TGTGCCAGCAGCCAAACCGGACTAGCGGGAGCGGAGACCCAGTACTTC.

The gene calls are TRBV7-9 and TRBJ2-5; D possibly corresponds to TRBD1 (6 bases). The J call may be incorrect, as the DNA end agrees better with TRBJ2-7. The CDR3 sequence is 15 residues long. CDR1 is SEHNR, CDR2 FQNEAQ, per germline (reference sequence). The CDR3 loop is CASSLVSDRPYEQYF. For the CDR3, the DNA is TGTGCCAGCAGCTTAGTAAGTGACAGGCCCTACGAGCAGTACTTC.

The rearrangement uses TRBV27 and TRBJ2-1; 10 nucleotides match TRBD2. With V trimmed by 5 bases and J by 4 bases, 11 bases remained unmatched. The CDR3 sequence is 17 residues long. In germline, CDR1 is MNHEY, CDR2 SMNVEV (reference sequence). CDR3 protein: CASSPEPTSGPYNEQFF. The CDR3 region has the DNA TGTGCCAGCAGTCCCGAACCGACTAGCGGGCCTTACAATGAGCAGTTCTTC.

This chain uses TRBV7-8 with TRBJ1-5, with TRBD1 as a possible D gene (6 bases). CDR1 and CDR2 (germline): SGHVS, FQNEAQ. Trimming cost V 5 bases and J 5 bases, with 16 bases left between them. The CDR3 extends over 15 amino acids. CDR3 sequence (DNA): TGTGCCAGCAGCGCTAGCATGGCAGGGGATCAGCCCCAGCATTTT. This encodes CASSASMAGDQPQHF.

The chain recombines TRBV14 with TRBJ1-2, with a weak D call TRBD1 (6 bases). In germline, CDR1 is SGHDN, CDR2 FVKESK. V lost 3 bases and J lost 8, with 19 bases in between. The CDR3 is 15 amino acids. CDR3 sequence reads: CASSQGARNVWGYTF. The CDR3 DNA follows: TGTGCCAGCAGCCAGGGGGCGCGGAACGTCTGGGGCTACACCTTC.

The J gene is TRBJ1-2, the V gene TRBV7-9; 8 bases match TRBD1. The V gene end was trimmed by 2 bases and the J gene end by 6 bases; junction bases not matched to a gene: 2. Germline V gene lookup returns CDR1 SEHNR and CDR2 FQNEAQ (reference sequence). The CDR3 sequence is 13 residues long. CDR3 loop: CASSLPGGHGYTF. The CDR3 region has the DNA TGTGCCAGCAGCTTACCAGGGGGCCATGGCTACACCTTC.

The chain carries TRBV2 and TRBJ2-5; 7 bases line up with TRBD1. The CDR3 consists of 15 residues. V lost 5 bases and J lost 5; bases outside the gene matches: 11. Germline loops: CDR1 SNHLY, CDR2 FYNNEI. This CDR3 is CASSPGQALIETQYF. CDR3 sequence (DNA): TGTGCCAGCAGTCCCGGACAGGCTTTGATCGAGACCCAGTACTTC.

V usage is TRBV5-1 and J usage is TRBJ2-7; D remains ambiguous. Looked up from germline, CDR1 is SGHRS and CDR2 is YFSETQ. This CDR3 comprises 13 residues. Trimming removed 0 bases at V and 3 bases at J, with 7 bases between. The CDR3 DNA is TGCGCCAGCAGCTTGGCAAGCAACTACGAGCAGTACTTC. It encodes CASSLASNYEQYF.

A few counts support this clone. The rearrangement links TRBV2 to TRBJ1-2; D is possibly TRBD1 (5 bases). V dropped 4 bases and J dropped 0 bases, with 6 bases sitting between them. This CDR3 has 13 amino acids. Germline values: CDR1 SNHLY, CDR2 FYNNEI. In DNA form, the CDR3 reads TGTGCCAGCAGTGCAGGGACTAACTATGGCTACACCTTC. This sequence encodes CASSAGTNYGYTF.

The V and J genes are TRBV25-1 and TRBJ2-1; 9 positions agree with TRBD2. CDR1 MGHDK and CDR2 SYGVNS come from the germline V gene. CDR3 length equals 14 residues. V shed 8 bases, J shed 6 bases, and the junction held 8 bases outside the gene matches. The CDR3, as DNA: TGTGCCAGCGCCGTTGCGGGAGGGTTCAATGAGCAGTTCTTC. Translating gives CASAVAGGFNEQFF.

The rearrangement links TRBV2 to TRBJ2-3; no reliable D call. V shed 4 bases and J shed 4 bases, with 18 bases lying between them. From germline, CDR1 is SNHLY and CDR2 FYNNEI. CDR3 length equals 16 residues. CDR3 residues: CASSGQRSGSADTQYF. The CDR3 DNA reads TGTGCCAGCAGTGGTCAGAGGTCCGGGTCCGCAGATACGCAGTATTTT. Full variable domain (remainder filled in from reference TRBV2 and TRBJ2-3): EPEVTQTPSHQVTQMGQEVILRCVPISNHLYFYWYRQILGQKVEFLVSFYNNEISEKSEIFDDQFSVERPDGSNFTLKIRSTKLEDSAMYFCASSGQRSGSADTQYFGPGTRLTVL.